The source of this T cell receptor beta chain is a study of radiotherapy plus CTLA-4 blockade in lung cancer. This clone was recorded only once. What it recognizes is unknown. Study-wide results and caveats: Reported findings show early blood T cell clone dynamics, with interferon-beta, best predicted response.

Clones were sequenced by immunoSEQ multiplex PCR, and TCRdb holds only the in-frame ones, with some missing. The repertoire has some 100,000 clones, about 80% of them found once; the top ten carry approximately 14%. The sequenced sample was peripheral blood, obtained from a patient treated with radiotherapy plus ipilimumab. This sequence originates from a human donor with non-small cell lung cancer that progressed on radiotherapy plus ipilimumab.

The CDR3 spells CASRETTGVMEGYTF. The DNA of the CDR3 is TGTGCCAGCAGGGAAACGACGGGGGTTATGGAGGGCTACACCTTC. V is TRBV28 and J is TRBJ1-2, with a tentative D call TRBD1 (5 bases). CDR1 MDHEN and CDR2 SYDVKM come from the germline V gene. The CDR3 contains 15 residues. Trimming took 6 bases from V and 8 from J, leaving 22 bases between them.